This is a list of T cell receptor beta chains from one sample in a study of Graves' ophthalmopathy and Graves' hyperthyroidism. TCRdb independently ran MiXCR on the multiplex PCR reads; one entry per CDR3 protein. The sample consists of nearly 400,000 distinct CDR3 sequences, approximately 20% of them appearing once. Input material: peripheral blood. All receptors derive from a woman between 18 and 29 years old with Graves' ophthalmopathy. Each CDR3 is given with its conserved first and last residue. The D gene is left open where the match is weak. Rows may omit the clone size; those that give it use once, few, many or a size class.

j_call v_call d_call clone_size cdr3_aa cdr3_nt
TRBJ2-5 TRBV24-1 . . CATSDPSAIDRETQYF TGTGCCACCAGTGATCCTAGCGCAATAGACCGGGAGACCCAGTACTTC
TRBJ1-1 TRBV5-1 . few CASNPGQLNTEAFF TGCGCCAGCAACCCCGGACAGTTGAACACTGAAGCTTTCTTT
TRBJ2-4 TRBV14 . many CASSQPSDPSSKNIQYF TGTGCCAGCAGCCAACCTTCGGATCCATCCTCCAAAAACATTCAGTACTTC
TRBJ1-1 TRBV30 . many CARSVPWDMNTEAFF TGTGCCCGGAGTGTACCTTGGGATATGAACACTGAAGCTTTCTTT
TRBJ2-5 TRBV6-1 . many CASSEVGETQYF TGTGCCAGCAGTGAGGTGGGGGAGACCCAGTACTTC
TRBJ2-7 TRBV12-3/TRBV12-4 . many CASSSQTDSFLEQYF TGTGCCAGCAGTTCCCAGACAGACTCATTCCTCGAGCAGTACTTC
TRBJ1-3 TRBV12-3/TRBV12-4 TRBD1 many CATQGDISGNTIYF TGTGCCACCCAGGGGGATATCTCTGGAAACACCATATATTTT
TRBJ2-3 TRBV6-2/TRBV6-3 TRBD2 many CASSYSLGGTSCSDTQYF TGTGCCAGCAGTTACTCCCTCGGCGGGACTAGCTGTTCAGATACGCAGTATTTT
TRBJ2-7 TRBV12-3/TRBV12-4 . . CASSLAQGYSYEQYF TGTGCCAGCAGTTTAGCACAGGGCTACTCTTACGAGCAGTACTTC
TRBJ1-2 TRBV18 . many CASSPEPVWGYTF TGTGCCAGCTCACCAGAGCCCGTTTGGGGCTACACCTTC
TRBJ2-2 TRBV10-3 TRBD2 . CAIGREGRTGELFF TGTGCCATCGGCAGGGAGGGGCGCACCGGGGAGCTGTTTTTT
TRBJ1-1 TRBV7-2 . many CASSHRERSEAFF TGTGCCAGCAGCCACAGGGAACGGTCTGAAGCTTTCTTT
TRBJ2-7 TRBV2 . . CASLGDASRGSYEQYF TGTGCCAGCCTTGGGGATGCCTCCAGAGGATCCTACGAGCAGTACTTC
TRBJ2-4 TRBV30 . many CAWSEGLPSTYF TGTGCCTGGAGTGAGGGCCTCCCATCGACGTACTTC
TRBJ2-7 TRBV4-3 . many CASSTRVSYEQYF TGCGCCAGCAGCACGAGGGTTTCCTACGAGCAGTACTTC
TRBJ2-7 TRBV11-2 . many CASSLGRVEQYF TGTGCCAGCAGCCTCGGCAGGGTCGAGCAGTACTTC
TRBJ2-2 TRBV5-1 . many CASSLKGLSGELFF TGCGCCAGCAGCTTGAAGGGACTTTCCGGGGAGCTGTTTTTT
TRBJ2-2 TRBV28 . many CASSFPRVTGELFF TGTGCCAGCAGTTTCCCTCGGGTCACCGGGGAGCTGTTTTTT
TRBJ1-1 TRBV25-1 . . CASSDIQASSAEAFF TGTGCCAGCAGTGATATTCAGGCGTCGAGCGCTGAAGCTTTCTTT
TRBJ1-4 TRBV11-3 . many CASSLLGGPWGFNEKLFF TGTGCCAGCAGCTTATTGGGGGGCCCTTGGGGATTTAATGAAAAACTGTTTTTT
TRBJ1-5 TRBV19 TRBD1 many CASRDRGPNQPQHF TGTGCCAGTCGAGACAGGGGCCCCAATCAGCCCCAGCATTTT
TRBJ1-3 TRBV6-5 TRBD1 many CASSYPRGDRAGDTIYF TGTGCCAGCAGTTACCCGAGAGGGGACAGAGCTGGAGACACCATATATTTT
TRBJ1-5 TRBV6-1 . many CASSVGQNQPQHF TGTGCCAGCAGTGTCGGACAGAATCAGCCCCAGCATTTT
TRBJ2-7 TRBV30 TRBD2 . CAWSVLGRGTYEQYF TGTGCCTGGAGTGTACTCGGGAGGGGGACATACGAGCAGTACTTC
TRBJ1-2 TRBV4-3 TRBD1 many CASSQAGQFSYGYTF TGCGCCAGCAGCCAAGCGGGACAGTTCTCCTATGGCTACACCTTC
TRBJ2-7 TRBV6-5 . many CASSYSLVGERDF TGTGCCAGCAGTTACTCGCTAGTCGGTGAGCGGGACTTC
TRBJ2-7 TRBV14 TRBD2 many CASSQAGGRGYEQYF TGTGCCAGCAGCCAAGCTGGCGGGAGAGGCTACGAGCAGTACTTC
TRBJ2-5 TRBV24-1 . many CATSDPCQVVKVETQYF TGTGCCACCAGTGATCCTTGTCAGGTGGTGAAAGTGGAGACCCAGTACTTC
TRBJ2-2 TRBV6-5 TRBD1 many CASSYHFRDRANTGELFF TGTGCCAGCAGTTACCATTTCCGGGACAGGGCCAACACCGGGGAGCTGTTTTTT
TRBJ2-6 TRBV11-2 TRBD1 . CASRKTGLPYSGANVLTF TGTGCCAGCAGGAAGACAGGGCTGCCTTACTCTGGGGCCAACGTCCTGACTTTC
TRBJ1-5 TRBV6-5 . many CASSRPGSGQPQHF TGTGCCAGCAGCCGTCCAGGGTCTGGTCAGCCCCAGCATTTT
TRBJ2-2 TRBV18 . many CASSPATGNTGELFF TGTGCCAGCTCACCAGCTACAGGGAATACCGGGGAGCTGTTTTTT
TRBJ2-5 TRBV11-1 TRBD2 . CSSSDLTSGGGKETQYF TGTTCCAGCAGCGACCTGACTAGCGGGGGAGGGAAGGAGACCCAGTACTTC
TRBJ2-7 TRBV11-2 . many CASRSLATGRSYEQYF TGTGCCAGCAGATCACTGGCGACAGGGAGGTCCTACGAGCAGTACTTC
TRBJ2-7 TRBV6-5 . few CASSYVSGAHFEQYF TGTGCCAGCAGTTACGTATCGGGGGCTCATTTCGAGCAGTACTTC
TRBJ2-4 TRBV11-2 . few CASSEIKAPRKEYF TGTGCCAGCAGCGAAATAAAAGCCCCCCGAAAAGAGTACTTC
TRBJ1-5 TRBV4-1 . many CASSQGPPGSGQPQHF TGCGCCAGCAGCCAGGGACCCCCGGGATCAGGTCAGCCCCAGCATTTT
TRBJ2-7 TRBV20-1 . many CSATRGTYEQYF TGCAGTGCTACCCGTGGCACCTACGAGCAGTACTTC
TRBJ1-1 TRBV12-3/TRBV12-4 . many CASSRDKDTEAFF TGTGCCAGCAGTCGCGACAAGGACACTGAAGCTTTCTTT
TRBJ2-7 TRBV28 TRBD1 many CASSFSGTAVYEQYF TGTGCCAGCAGTTTTAGTGGGACAGCGGTCTACGAGCAGTACTTC
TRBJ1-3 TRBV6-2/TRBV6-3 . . CPRALIQGLIHSGNTIYF TGCCCAAGAGCCCTTATACAAGGACTCATTCACTCTGGAAACACCATATATTTT
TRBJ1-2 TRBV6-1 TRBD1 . CASSPWDRDPWGGYTF TGTGCCAGCAGTCCCTGGGACAGGGACCCATGGGGTGGCTACACCTTC
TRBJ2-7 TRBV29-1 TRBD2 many CSVGGGSLYEQYF TGCAGCGTTGGCGGGGGGAGTCTCTACGAGCAGTACTTC
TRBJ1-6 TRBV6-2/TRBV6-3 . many CASSSDQAASPLHF TGTGCCAGCAGTTCGGACCAGGCGGCTTCACCCCTCCACTTT
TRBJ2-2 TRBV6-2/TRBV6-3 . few CASRAGNTGELFF TGTGCCAGCAGAGCAGGGAACACCGGGGAGCTGTTTTTT
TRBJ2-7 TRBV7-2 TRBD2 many CASSFAGGPDEQYF TGTGCCAGCAGCTTCGCGGGGGGGCCCGACGAGCAGTACTTC
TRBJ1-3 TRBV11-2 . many CASSLVGNTIYF TGTGCCAGCAGCTTGGTGGGAAACACCATATATTTT
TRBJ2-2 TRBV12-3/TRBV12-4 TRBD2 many CASSLAGGFTGELFF TGTGCCAGCAGTCTAGCGGGAGGGTTCACCGGGGAGCTGTTTTTT
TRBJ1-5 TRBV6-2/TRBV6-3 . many CASSYLGRFDQPQHF TGTGCCAGCAGTTACTTGGGCAGGTTCGATCAGCCCCAGCATTTT
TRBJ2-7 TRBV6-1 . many CASSAERYEQYF TGTGCCAGCAGTGCCGAACGATACGAGCAGTACTTC
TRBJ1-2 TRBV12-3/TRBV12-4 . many CASMRTNYGYTF TGTGCCAGCATGCGTACTAACTATGGCTACACCTTC
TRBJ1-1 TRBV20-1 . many CSARGGRDTEAFF TGCAGTGCTAGAGGGGGAAGGGACACTGAAGCTTTCTTT
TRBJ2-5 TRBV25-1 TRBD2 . CASSEGASGRGETQYF TGTGCCAGCAGTGAAGGGGCTAGCGGGAGAGGCGAGACCCAGTACTTC
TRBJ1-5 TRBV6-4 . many CASSDRANQPQHF TGTGCCAGCAGTGACAGGGCCAATCAGCCCCAGCATTTT
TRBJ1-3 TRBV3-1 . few CASSQTGEEEVGNTIYF TGTGCCAGCAGCCAAACTGGGGAGGAGGAGGTTGGAAACACCATATATTTT
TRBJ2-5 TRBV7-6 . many CASSLVGPREWGQETQYF TGTGCCAGCAGCTTAGTGGGCCCCAGGGAGTGGGGCCAAGAGACCCAGTACTTC
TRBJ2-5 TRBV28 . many CASRLYERGPQETQYF TGTGCCAGCAGGTTGTACGAACGCGGCCCACAAGAGACCCAGTACTTC
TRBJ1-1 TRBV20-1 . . CSAAKTEAFF TGCAGTGCCGCGAAGACTGAAGCTTTCTTT
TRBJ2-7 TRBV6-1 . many CATVGAQEKAYEQYF TGTGCCACCGTCGGGGCCCAAGAGAAAGCCTACGAGCAGTACTTC